The 21 T cell receptor beta chains below all came from one sample that was sequenced in a study of blood T cell repertoires in COVID-19. The method was immunoSEQ multiplex PCR; TCRdb's version includes in-frame clones alone and lacks a portion of them. The sample lists 45,000 to 55,000 clones, about 63% occurring once. Sequencing input: peripheral blood. These receptors were obtained from an older woman with acute or convalescent COVID-19.

The rearrangement joins TRBV18 to TRBJ2-3; TRBD1 agrees at 7 bases. The CDR3 contains 15 residues. Unmatched junction bases numbered 5, after V lost 5 bases and J lost 0 bases. The V gene's germline CDR1 is KGHSH and CDR2 LQKENI. CDR3 nucleotide sequence: TGTGCCAGCTCAAGGACAGGAGCTAGCACAGATACGCAGTATTTT. This codes for CASSRTGASTDTQYF. The full variable domain, in which reference TRBV18 and TRBJ2-3 provide the parts outside the CDR3, is NAGVMQNPRHLVRRRGQEARLRCSPMKGHSHVYWYRQLPEEGLKFMVYLQKENIIDESGMPKERFSAEFPKEGPSILRIQQVVRGDSAAYFCASSRTGASTDTQYFGPGTRLTVL.

This clone is a singleton in its sample. V is TRBV21-1 and J is TRBJ2-4; TRBD1 reflects the table's D call only, with no check against the DNA. TRBV21-1 counts as a pseudogene. CDR3 size: 19 residues. The chain's CDR3 is CASSKYRAWDIGAKNIQYF. The CDR3 DNA is TGTGCCAGCAGCAAGTACAGGGCATGGGACATAGGGGCCAAAAACATTCAGTACTTC.

This sequence joins TRBV10-3 and TRBJ2-5, with D perhaps TRBD1 (5 bases). The V end lost 3 bases, the J end lost 3 bases, and 8 bases lay between the germline ends. Per the germline V gene, CDR1 is ENHRY and CDR2 is SYGVKD. The CDR3 is 13 amino acids. The CDR3: CAISDREEETQYF. CDR3 DNA sequence: TGTGCCATCAGTGACAGGGAAGAAGAGACCCAGTACTTC.

V is TRBV7-9 and J is TRBJ1-4, with 10 bases fitting TRBD1. Unmatched junction bases numbered 2, after V lost 6 bases and J lost 4 bases. Germline V gives CDR1 SEHNR, CDR2 FQNEAQ (reference sequence). This CDR3 is 14 amino acids long. Here the CDR3 DNA reads TGTGCCAGCAGAGGGACAGGGGATAATGAAAAACTGTTTTTT. Translation gives CASRGTGDNEKLFF.

This clone appeared a single time. The CDR3 sequence is CASSQGGGYSGYTF. The CDR3 nucleotides read TGTGCCAGCAGCCAAGGCGGAGGGTATAGCGGCTACACCTTC. The V gene is TRBV3-1 (or the pseudogene TRBV3-2), the J gene TRBJ1-2; D gene uncertain. From germline, CDR1 is LGHDT and CDR2 YNNKEL (reference sequence). This CDR3 comprises 14 residues. Trimming removed 1 base at V and 8 bases at J, with 14 bases between.

This clone has only a few counts. The chain combines TRBV19 with TRBJ2-2, with D possibly matching TRBD1 (6 bases). The CDR3 runs 17 residues. V was pared by 6 bases and J by 0 bases, with 17 bases between. Per the germline V gene, CDR1 is LNHDA and CDR2 is SQIVND (reference sequence). CDR3 coding DNA: TGTGCCAGTAGCTCTTCCCCCAGGACAGCGAACACCGGGGAGCTGTTTTTT. It translates to CASSSSPRTANTGELFF.

The gene calls are TRBV5-6 and TRBJ1-2; weak D call: TRBD1 (5 bases). This CDR3 is built from 18 residues. The V end lost 3 bases, the J end lost 4 bases, and 25 bases lay between the germline ends. Germline values: CDR1 SGHDT, CDR2 YYEEEE. The CDR3 nucleotides are TGTGCCAGCAGCTCCCTCAGGACATCTACAAGAACCTCCTATGGCTACACCTTC. Its translation: CASSSLRTSTRTSYGYTF.

V and J are TRBV24-1 and TRBJ1-4, with D possibly matching TRBD1 (5 bases). CDR1 and CDR2 (germline): KGHDR, SFDVKD. The CDR3 loop spans 13 amino acids. Between the trimmed V and J ends, which lost 6 bases and 5 bases, there was a span of 9 bases. The CDR3 sequence: CATSNTGNEKLFF. DNA for the CDR3: TGTGCCACCAGTAACACAGGAAATGAAAAACTGTTTTTT.

On this clone: Other DNA sequences from this sample encode an identical CDR3 as well. This rearrangement joins TRBV5-1 to TRBJ2-7, with D perhaps matching TRBD1 (5 bases). Per the germline V gene, CDR1 is SGHRS and CDR2 is YFSETQ. The germline V and J ends were trimmed by 4 bases and 2 bases, with 10 bases remaining between them. CDR3 length: 13 residues. CDR3: CASSPDSPYEQYF. As DNA, the CDR3 is TGCGCCAGCAGCCCAGACAGCCCCTACGAGCAGTACTTC.

The V call is TRBV7-2, the J call TRBJ2-7, with TRBD2 matching over 8 bases. The germline V gene encodes CDR1 SGHTA and CDR2 FQGNSA. Trimming removed 1 base from V and 2 bases from J; junction bases left unmatched: 4. This CDR3 comprises 15 residues. CDR3 sequence: CASSLGGTSAYEQYF. CDR3 in DNA: TGTGCCAGCAGCTTAGGGGGGACTAGTGCCTACGAGCAGTACTTC.

The chain carries TRBV18 and TRBJ1-5, with 7 nucleotides matching TRBD1. Per the germline V gene, CDR1 is KGHSH and CDR2 is LQKENI. CDR3 length: 14 residues. After removal of 0 bases from V and 11 bases from J, the junction contained 7 bases not matched to a gene. CDR3 DNA sequence: TGTGCCAGCTCACCACCGGGACAGCGGCAGGCCCAGCATTTT. This gives the protein CASSPPGQRQAQHF. The variable domain in full, with the rest retrieved from reference TRBV18 and TRBJ1-5, is NAGVMQNPRHLVRRRGQEARLRCSPMKGHSHVYWYRQLPEEGLKFMVYLQKENIIDESGMPKERFSAEFPKEGPSILRIQQVVRGDSAAYFCASSPPGQRQAQHFGDGTRLSIL.

V usage is TRBV28 and J usage is TRBJ1-2, with a weak D call TRBD1 (6 bases). Germline CDR1 MDHEN, CDR2 SYDVKM. This CDR3 contains 15 residues. Trimming removed 5 bases at V and 3 bases at J, with 16 bases between. The CDR3 nucleotides are TGTGCCAGCAGTGAACTCGGACAGCCACACTATGGCTACACCTTC. Translating gives CASSELGQPHYGYTF.

In this sample, this clone turned up a few times. The chain is built from TRBV5-1 and TRBJ2-7; 10 bases are a match to TRBD1. Germline loops: CDR1 SGHRS, CDR2 YFSETQ. The CDR3 sequence is 14 residues long. Trimming took 7 bases from V and 3 from J; bases not matched to a gene: 7. Here the CDR3 reads CASSGTGDFYEQYF. The CDR3 coding sequence is TGCGCCAGCTCCGGGACAGGGGATTTCTACGAGCAGTACTTC.

This rearrangement joins TRBV7-2 to TRBJ2-3; 10 nucleotides agree with TRBD2. Germline lookup yields CDR1 SGHTA and CDR2 FQGNSA. This CDR3 spans 15 amino acids. Trimming took 4 bases from V and 4 from J; bases not matched to a gene: 5. The CDR3 loop reads CASSSSSGSSDTQYF. CDR3 sequence (DNA): TGTGCCAGCAGCTCGTCTAGCGGGAGTTCAGATACGCAGTATTTT.

The V gene is TRBV20-1, the J gene TRBJ2-1; 8 nucleotides line up with TRBD1. The CDR3 totals 13 residues. In germline, CDR1 is DFQATT, CDR2 SNEGSKA (reference sequence). Germline trimming cut 5 bases from V and 4 bases from J; bases unmatched to any gene: 4. The CDR3 DNA is TGCAGTGCTGGTGGGACAGGATACAATGAGCAGTTCTTC. Translating it yields CSAGGTGYNEQFF.

This clone turned up a few times. CDR3 amino acids: CASSSGTGPYGYTF. CDR3 nucleotide sequence: TGTGCCAGCAGCTCTGGGACAGGTCCCTATGGCTACACCTTC. The chain uses TRBV5-6 and TRBJ1-2; 8 bases fit TRBD1. The V segment lost 3 bases and the J segment 4 bases; nucleotides outside the gene matches: 5. Germline lookup yields CDR1 SGHDT and CDR2 YYEEEE. The CDR3 spans 14 residues.

V gene TRBV10-1 combines with J gene TRBJ1-6; D is possibly TRBD1 (6 bases). Germline V gene lookup returns CDR1 WNHNN and CDR2 SYGVQD (reference sequence). The germline V and J ends were trimmed by 5 bases and 7 bases, with 9 bases remaining between them. The CDR3 loop spans 13 amino acids. In DNA form, the CDR3 reads TGCGCCAGCAGTACTACAGGGAATTCACCCCTCCACTTT. It codes for CASSTTGNSPLHF.

The CDR3 loop is CSASGQGPPYEQYF. The CDR3, as DNA: TGCAGTGCTAGTGGACAGGGGCCCCCCTACGAGCAGTACTTC. The chain links TRBV20-1 to TRBJ2-7; 9 bases agree with TRBD1. The CDR3 has 14 amino acids. Trimming took 3 bases from V and 2 from J; bases not matched to a gene: 5. Germline CDR1 is DFQATT and CDR2 is SNEGSKA (reference sequence).

The chain carries TRBV28 and TRBJ1-1, with 8 bases identical to TRBD1. J lost 3 bases, V lost 7 bases, and 19 bases had no gene match. In germline, CDR1 is MDHEN, CDR2 SYDVKM. This CDR3 has 18 residues. In DNA, the CDR3 is TGTGCCAGCAACCCTACAAGGCAGGGGGCGCGCCTAGACACTGAAGCTTTCTTT. It translates to CASNPTRQGARLDTEAFF.

The CDR3 loop reads CASSSVLKLYNEQFF. For the CDR3, the DNA is TGTGCCAGCAGCTCGGTACTCAAATTATACAATGAGCAGTTCTTC. The rearrangement joins TRBV28 to TRBJ2-1; D is ambiguous. This CDR3 is built from 15 residues. Germline lookup yields CDR1 MDHEN and CDR2 SYDVKM. Trimming shortened V by 6 bases and J by 4 bases, and 16 bases separated the two germline ends.

This rearrangement joins TRBV18 to TRBJ1-2; a possible D gene is TRBD1 (6 bases). Trimming left V 3 bases short and J 5 bases short, with 13 bases between. This CDR3 has 14 residues. From germline, CDR1 is KGHSH and CDR2 LQKENI. The CDR3 nucleotides read TGTGCCAGCTCACCCCCCGGACAGCCTTATGGCTACACCTTC. This encodes CASSPPGQPYGYTF.